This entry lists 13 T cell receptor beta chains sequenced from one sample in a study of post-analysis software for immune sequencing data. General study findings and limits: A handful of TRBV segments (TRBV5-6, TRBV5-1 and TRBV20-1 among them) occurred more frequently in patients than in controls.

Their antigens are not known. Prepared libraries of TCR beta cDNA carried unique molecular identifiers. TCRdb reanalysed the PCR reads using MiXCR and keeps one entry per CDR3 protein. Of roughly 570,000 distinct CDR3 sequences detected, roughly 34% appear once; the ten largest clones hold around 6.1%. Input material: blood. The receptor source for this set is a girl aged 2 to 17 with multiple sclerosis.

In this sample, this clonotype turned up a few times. CDR3: CASSEAGGLGYEQYF. The CDR3 coding sequence is TGTGCCAGCAGTGAAGCGGGGGGACTAGGTTACGAGCAGTACTTC. The V and J genes are TRBV6-1 and TRBJ2-7, with 8 bases fitting TRBD2. V was pared by 0 bases and J by 4 bases, with 5 bases of the junction left unmatched. CDR1 is MNHNS and CDR2 is SASEGT in the germline V gene. This CDR3 is 15 amino acids long.

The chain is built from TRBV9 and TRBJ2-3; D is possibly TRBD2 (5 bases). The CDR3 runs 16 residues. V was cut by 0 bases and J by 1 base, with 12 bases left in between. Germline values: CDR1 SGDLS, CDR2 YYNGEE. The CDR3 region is CASSVAVGAGTDTQYF. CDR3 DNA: TGTGCCAGCAGCGTAGCTGTGGGAGCGGGCACAGATACGCAGTATTTT.

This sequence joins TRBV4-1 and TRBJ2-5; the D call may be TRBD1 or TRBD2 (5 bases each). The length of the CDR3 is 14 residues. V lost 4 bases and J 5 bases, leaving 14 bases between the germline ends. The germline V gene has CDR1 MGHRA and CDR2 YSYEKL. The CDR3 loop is CASSRRRDGETQYF. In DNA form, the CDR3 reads TGCGCCAGCAGCCGACGCCGGGACGGGGAGACCCAGTACTTC.

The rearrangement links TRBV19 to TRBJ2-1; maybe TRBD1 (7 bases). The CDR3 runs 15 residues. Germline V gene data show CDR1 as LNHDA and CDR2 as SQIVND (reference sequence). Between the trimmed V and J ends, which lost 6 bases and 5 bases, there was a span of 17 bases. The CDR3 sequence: CASSRGTAGHNEQFF. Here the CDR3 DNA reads TGTGCCAGTAGCCGGGGGACAGCCGGCCACAATGAGCAGTTCTTC.

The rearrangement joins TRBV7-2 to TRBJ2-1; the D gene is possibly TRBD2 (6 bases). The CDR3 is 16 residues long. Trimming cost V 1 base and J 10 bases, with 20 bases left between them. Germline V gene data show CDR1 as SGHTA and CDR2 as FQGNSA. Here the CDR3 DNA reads TGTGCCAGCAGCTTAGTAGGCGGGATGAAGCCCGACGAGCAGTTCTTC. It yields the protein CASSLVGGMKPDEQFF.

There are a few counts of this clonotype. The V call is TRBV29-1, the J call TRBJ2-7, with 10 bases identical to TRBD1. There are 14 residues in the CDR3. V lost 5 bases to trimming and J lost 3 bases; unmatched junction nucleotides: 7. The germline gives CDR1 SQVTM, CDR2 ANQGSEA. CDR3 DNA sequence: TGCAGCGTTCGACAGGGGGCGAAAGGCTACGAGCAGTACTTC. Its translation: CSVRQGAKGYEQYF.

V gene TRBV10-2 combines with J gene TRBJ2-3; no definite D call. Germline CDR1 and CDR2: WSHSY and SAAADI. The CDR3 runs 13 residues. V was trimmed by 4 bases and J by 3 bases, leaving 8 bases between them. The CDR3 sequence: CASSVQATDTQYF. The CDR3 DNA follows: TGCGCCAGCAGTGTGCAGGCAACAGATACGCAGTATTTT.

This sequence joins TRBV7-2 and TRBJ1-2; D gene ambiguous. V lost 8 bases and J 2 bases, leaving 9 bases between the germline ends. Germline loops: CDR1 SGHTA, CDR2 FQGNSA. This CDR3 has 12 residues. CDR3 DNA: TGTGCCAGCTTGGGTTCAAACTATGGCTACACCTTC. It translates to CASLGSNYGYTF.

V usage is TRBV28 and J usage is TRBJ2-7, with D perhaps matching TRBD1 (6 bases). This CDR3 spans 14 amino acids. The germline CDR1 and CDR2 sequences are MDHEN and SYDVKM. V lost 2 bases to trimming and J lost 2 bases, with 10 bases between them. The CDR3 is CASSLTGPTYEQYF. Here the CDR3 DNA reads TGTGCCAGCAGTTTAACAGGGCCCACCTACGAGCAGTACTTC.

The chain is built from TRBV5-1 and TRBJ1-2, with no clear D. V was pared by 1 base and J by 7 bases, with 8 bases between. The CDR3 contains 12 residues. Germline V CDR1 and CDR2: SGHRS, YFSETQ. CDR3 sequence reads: CASSLYGGGYTF. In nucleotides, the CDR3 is TGCGCCAGCAGCTTGTATGGTGGTGGCTACACCTTC.

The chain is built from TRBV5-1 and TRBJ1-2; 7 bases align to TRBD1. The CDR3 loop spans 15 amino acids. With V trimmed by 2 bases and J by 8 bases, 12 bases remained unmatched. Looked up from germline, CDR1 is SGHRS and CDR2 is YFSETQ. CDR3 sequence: CASSLGTVGRRGYTF. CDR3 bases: TGCGCCAGCAGCTTAGGGACAGTCGGTCGGCGGGGCTACACCTTC.

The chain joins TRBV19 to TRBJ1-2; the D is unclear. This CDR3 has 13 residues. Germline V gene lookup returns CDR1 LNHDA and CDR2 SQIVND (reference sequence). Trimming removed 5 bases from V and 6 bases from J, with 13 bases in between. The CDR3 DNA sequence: TGTGCCAGTAGTCCCGACGGGTACAATGGCTACACCTTC. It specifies CASSPDGYNGYTF.

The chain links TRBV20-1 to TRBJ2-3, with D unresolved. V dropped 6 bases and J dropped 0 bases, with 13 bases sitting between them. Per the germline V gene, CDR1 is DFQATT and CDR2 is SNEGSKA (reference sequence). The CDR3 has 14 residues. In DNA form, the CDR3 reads TGCAGTGCCTTACACCCTCTAAGCACAGATACGCAGTATTTT. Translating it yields CSALHPLSTDTQYF.